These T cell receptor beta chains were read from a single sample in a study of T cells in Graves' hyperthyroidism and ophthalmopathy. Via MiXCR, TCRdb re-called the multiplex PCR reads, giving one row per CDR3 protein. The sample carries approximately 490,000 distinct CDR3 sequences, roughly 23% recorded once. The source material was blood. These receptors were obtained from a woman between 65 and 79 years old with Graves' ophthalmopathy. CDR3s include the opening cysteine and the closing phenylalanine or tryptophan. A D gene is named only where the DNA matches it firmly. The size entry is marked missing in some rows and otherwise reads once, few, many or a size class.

CDR3aa: CASSLEWEWYNEQFF
CDR3nt: TGTGCCAGCAGCTTAGAGTGGGAGTGGTACAATGAGCAGTTCTTC
v_gene: TRBV11-2
abundance: few
j_gene: TRBJ2-1
d_gene: .

CDR3aa: CASSPGGETNEKLFF
CDR3nt: TGTGCCAGCAGTCCAGGGGGCGAAACTAATGAAAAACTGTTTTTT
v_gene: TRBV28
abundance: few
j_gene: TRBJ1-4
d_gene: TRBD1

CDR3aa: CASSLGHTSIQYF
CDR3nt: TGTGCCAGCAGCTTAGGGCACACTAGCATTCAGTACTTC
v_gene: TRBV7-2
abundance: .
j_gene: TRBJ2-4
d_gene: .

CDR3aa: CASSFTGGSTEAFF
CDR3nt: TGCGCCAGCAGCTTCACAGGGGGCTCGACTGAAGCTTTCTTT
v_gene: TRBV5-1
abundance: .
j_gene: TRBJ1-1
d_gene: TRBD1

CDR3aa: CASSASGLASSYNEQFF
CDR3nt: TGTGCCAGCAGCGCCTCGGGACTAGCGAGTTCCTACAATGAGCAGTTCTTC
v_gene: TRBV7-3
abundance: .
j_gene: TRBJ2-1
d_gene: TRBD2

CDR3aa: CASSPLQGQGSYEQYF
CDR3nt: TGTGCCAGCAGCCCCCTACAGGGGCAGGGGTCCTACGAGCAGTACTTC
v_gene: TRBV7-9
abundance: many
j_gene: TRBJ2-7
d_gene: TRBD1

CDR3aa: CASSLGWHRSYNSPLHF
CDR3nt: TGTGCCAGCAGCTTAGGTTGGCACCGCTCCTATAATTCACCCCTCCACTTT
v_gene: TRBV7-2
abundance: .
j_gene: TRBJ1-6
d_gene: .

CDR3aa: CASSQPSGGPNYGYTF
CDR3nt: TGCGCCAGCAGCCAACCCTCGGGGGGCCCTAACTATGGCTACACCTTC
v_gene: TRBV4-1
abundance: .
j_gene: TRBJ1-2
d_gene: .

CDR3aa: CASSAGNWAAEAFF
CDR3nt: TGTGCCAGCAGCGCGGGCAATTGGGCGGCTGAAGCTTTCTTT
v_gene: TRBV9
abundance: few
j_gene: TRBJ1-1
d_gene: .

CDR3aa: CASSSGGAVGETQYF
CDR3nt: TGTGCCAGCAGTTCAGGGGGGGCGGTTGGAGAGACCCAGTACTTC
v_gene: TRBV28
abundance: .
j_gene: TRBJ2-5
d_gene: .

CDR3aa: CASSQDRGRRARYTF
CDR3nt: TGCGCCAGCAGCCAAGATAGGGGACGTCGGGCCCGCTACACCTTC
v_gene: TRBV4-1
abundance: .
j_gene: TRBJ1-2
d_gene: .

CDR3aa: CASRATGSSGEKLFF
CDR3nt: TGTGCCAGCAGAGCCACAGGGTCGTCGGGTGAAAAACTGTTTTTT
v_gene: TRBV7-3
abundance: .
j_gene: TRBJ1-4
d_gene: .

CDR3aa: CASSPQQRSIYEQYF
CDR3nt: TGTGCCAGCTCACCACAACAGCGGAGTATCTACGAGCAGTACTTC
v_gene: TRBV18
abundance: .
j_gene: TRBJ2-7
d_gene: .

CDR3aa: CSAREARDIDEQYF
CDR3nt: TGCAGTGCTAGAGAGGCCAGGGATATCGACGAGCAGTACTTC
v_gene: TRBV20-1
abundance: .
j_gene: TRBJ2-7
d_gene: .

CDR3aa: CSARAREYRYGYTF
CDR3nt: TGCAGTGCTAGAGCCAGGGAATACCGCTATGGCTACACCTTC
v_gene: TRBV20-1
abundance: .
j_gene: TRBJ1-2
d_gene: .

CDR3aa: CASSPIGGAGVNEQFF
CDR3nt: TGTGCCAGCAGCCCGATCGGGGGAGCTGGGGTCAATGAGCAGTTCTTC
v_gene: TRBV7-3
abundance: many
j_gene: TRBJ2-1
d_gene: .

CDR3aa: CSARAGGFAGGGADTQYF
CDR3nt: TGCAGTGCTAGAGCGGGTGGGTTCGCGGGAGGGGGCGCAGATACGCAGTATTTT
v_gene: TRBV20-1
abundance: .
j_gene: TRBJ2-3
d_gene: TRBD2

CDR3aa: CASSSNREDTQYF
CDR3nt: TGTGCCAGCAGCTCCAACCGAGAAGATACGCAGTATTTT
v_gene: TRBV7-2
abundance: many
j_gene: TRBJ2-3
d_gene: .